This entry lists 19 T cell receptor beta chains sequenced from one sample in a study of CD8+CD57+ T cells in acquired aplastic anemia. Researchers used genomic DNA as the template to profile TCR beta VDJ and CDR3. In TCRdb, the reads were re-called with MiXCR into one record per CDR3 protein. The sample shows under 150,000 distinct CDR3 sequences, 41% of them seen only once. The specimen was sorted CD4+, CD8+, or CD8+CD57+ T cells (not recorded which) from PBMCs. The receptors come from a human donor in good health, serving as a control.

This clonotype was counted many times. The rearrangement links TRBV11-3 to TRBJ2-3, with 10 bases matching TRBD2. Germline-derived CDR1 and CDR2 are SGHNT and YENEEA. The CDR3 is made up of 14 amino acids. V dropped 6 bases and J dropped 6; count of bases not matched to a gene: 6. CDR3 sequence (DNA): TGTGCCAGCAGTCGAGCGGGGGGGCCCGATACGCAGTATTTT. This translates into CASSRAGGPDTQYF.

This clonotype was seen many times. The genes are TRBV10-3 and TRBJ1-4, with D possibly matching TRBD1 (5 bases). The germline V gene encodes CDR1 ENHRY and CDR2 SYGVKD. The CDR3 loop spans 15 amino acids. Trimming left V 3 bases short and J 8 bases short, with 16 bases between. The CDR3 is CAISERLGAGEKLFF. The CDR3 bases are TGTGCCATCAGTGAACGGCTCGGGGCGGGAGAAAAACTGTTTTTT.

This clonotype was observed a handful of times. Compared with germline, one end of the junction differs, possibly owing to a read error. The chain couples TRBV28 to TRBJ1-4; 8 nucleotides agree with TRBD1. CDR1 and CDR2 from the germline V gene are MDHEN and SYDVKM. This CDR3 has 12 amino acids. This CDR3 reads CASSLTGERSLF. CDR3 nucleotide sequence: TGTGCCAGCAGTTTGACAGGGGAACGCTCTCTTTTT. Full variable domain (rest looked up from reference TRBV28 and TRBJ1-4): DVKVTQSSRYLVKRTGEKVFLECVQDMDHENMFWYRQDPGLGLRLIYFSYDVKMKEKGDIPEGYSVSREKKERFSLILESASTNQTSMYLCASSLTGERSLFGSGTQLSVL.

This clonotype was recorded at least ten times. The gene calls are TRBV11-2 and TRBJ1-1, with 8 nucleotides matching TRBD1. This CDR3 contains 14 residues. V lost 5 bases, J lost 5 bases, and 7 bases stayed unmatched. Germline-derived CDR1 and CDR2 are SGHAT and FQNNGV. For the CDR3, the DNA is TGTGCCAGCAGCCCGATTCAGGGGGCGACTGAAGCTTTCTTT. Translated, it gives CASSPIQGATEAFF.

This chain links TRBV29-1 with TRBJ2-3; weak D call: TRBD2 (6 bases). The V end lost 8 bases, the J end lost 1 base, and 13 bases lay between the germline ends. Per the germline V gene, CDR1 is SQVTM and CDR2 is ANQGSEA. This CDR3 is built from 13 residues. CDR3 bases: TGCAGCTTAGCCAGGGAGGGCACAGATACGCAGTATTTT. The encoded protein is CSLAREGTDTQYF.

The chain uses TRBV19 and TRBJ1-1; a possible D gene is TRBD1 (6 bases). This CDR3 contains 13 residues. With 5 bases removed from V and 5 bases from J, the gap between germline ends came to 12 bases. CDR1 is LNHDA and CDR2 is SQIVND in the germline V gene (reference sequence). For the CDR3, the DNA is TGTGCCAGTAGTTATGGTAGGGGGACTGAAGCTTTCTTT. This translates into CASSYGRGTEAFF.

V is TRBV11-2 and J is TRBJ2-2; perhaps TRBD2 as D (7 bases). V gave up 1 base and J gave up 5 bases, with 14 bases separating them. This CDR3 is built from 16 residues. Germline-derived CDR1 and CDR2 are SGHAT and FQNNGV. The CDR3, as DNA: TGTGCCAGCAGCTTAGTTGCACAGGGAGGGACCGGGGAGCTGTTTTTT. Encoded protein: CASSLVAQGGTGELFF.

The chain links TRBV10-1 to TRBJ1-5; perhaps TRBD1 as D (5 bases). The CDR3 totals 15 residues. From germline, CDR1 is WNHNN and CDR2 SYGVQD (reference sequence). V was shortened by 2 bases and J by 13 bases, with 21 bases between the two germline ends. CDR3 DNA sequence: TGCGCCAGCAGTGAGCGTCTAGCGGGGGTTCAGGAGCAGCATTTT. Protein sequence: CASSERLAGVQEQHF.

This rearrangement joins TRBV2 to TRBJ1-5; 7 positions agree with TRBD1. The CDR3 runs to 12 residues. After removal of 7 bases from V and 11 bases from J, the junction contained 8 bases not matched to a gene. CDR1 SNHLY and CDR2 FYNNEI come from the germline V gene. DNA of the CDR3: TGTGCCAGCACGGGACAGTCAGAGACCCAGCATTTT. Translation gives CASTGQSETQHF.

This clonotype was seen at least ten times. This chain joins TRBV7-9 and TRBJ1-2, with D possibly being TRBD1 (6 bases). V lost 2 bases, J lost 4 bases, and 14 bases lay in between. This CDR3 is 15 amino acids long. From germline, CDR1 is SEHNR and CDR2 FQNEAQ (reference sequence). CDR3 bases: TGTGCCAGCAGCTTATCAGCGGGGGCTTTCTATGGCTACACCTTC. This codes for CASSLSAGAFYGYTF.

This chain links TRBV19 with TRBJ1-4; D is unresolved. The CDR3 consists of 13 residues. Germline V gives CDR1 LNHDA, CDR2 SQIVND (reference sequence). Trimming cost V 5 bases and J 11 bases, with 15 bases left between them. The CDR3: CASSLRKGEKLFF. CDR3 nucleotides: TGTGCCAGTAGTCTCCGGAAGGGAGAGAAACTGTTTTTT.

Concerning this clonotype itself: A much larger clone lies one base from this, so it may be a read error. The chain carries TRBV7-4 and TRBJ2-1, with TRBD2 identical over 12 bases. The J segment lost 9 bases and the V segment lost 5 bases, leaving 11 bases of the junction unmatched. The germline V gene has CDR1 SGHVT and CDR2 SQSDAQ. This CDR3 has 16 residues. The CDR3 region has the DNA TGTGCCAGCAGCCGTTTGACTAGCGGGGGTTCGGCTGAGCAGTTCTTC. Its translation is CASSRLTSGGSAEQFF.

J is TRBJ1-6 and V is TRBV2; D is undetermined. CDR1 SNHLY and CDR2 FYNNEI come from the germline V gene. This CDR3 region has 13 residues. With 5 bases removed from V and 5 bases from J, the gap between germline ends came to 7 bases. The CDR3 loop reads CASSMSNNSPLHF. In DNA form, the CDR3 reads TGTGCCAGCAGTATGTCCAATAATTCACCCCTCCACTTT.

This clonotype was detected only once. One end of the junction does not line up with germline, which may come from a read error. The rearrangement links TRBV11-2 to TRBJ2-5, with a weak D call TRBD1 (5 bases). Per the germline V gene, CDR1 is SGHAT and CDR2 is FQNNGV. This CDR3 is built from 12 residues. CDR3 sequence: CASSQGEVGQHF. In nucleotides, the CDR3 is TGTGCCAGCAGCCAAGGGGAAGTAGGCCAGCACTTC.

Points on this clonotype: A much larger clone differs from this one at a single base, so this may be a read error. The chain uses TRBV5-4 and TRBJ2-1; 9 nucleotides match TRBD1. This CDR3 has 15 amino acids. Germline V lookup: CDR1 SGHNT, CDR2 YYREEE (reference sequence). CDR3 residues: CASTLLTGGYNEQFF. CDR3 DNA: TGTGCCAGCACCTTGTTGACAGGGGGCTACAATGAGCAGTTCTTC.

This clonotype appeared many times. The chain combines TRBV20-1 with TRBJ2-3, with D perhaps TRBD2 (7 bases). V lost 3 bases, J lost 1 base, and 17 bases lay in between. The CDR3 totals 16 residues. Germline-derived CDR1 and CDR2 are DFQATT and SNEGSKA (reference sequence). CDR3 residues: CSASPRGGGRTDTQYF. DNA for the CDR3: TGCAGTGCTAGTCCGCGAGGGGGGGGACGCACAGATACGCAGTATTTT.

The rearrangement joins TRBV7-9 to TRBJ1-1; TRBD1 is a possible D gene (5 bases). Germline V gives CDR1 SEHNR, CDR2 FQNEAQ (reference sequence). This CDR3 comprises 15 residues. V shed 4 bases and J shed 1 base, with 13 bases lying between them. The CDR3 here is CASSSGGRGNTEAFF. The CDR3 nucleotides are TGTGCCAGCAGCTCGGGGGGTCGGGGGAACACTGAAGCTTTCTTT.

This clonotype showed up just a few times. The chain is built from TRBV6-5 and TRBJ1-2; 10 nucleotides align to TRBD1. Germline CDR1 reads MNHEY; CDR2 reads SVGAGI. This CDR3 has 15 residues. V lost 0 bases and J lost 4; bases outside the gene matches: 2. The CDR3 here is CASSYSGTGAYGYTF. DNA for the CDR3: TGTGCCAGCAGTTACTCCGGGACAGGGGCCTATGGCTACACCTTC.

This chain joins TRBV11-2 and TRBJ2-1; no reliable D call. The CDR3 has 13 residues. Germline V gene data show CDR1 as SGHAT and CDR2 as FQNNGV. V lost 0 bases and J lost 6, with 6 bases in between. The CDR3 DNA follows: TGTGCCAGCAGCTTAGATAAGGGCAATGAGCAGTTCTTC. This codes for CASSLDKGNEQFF.